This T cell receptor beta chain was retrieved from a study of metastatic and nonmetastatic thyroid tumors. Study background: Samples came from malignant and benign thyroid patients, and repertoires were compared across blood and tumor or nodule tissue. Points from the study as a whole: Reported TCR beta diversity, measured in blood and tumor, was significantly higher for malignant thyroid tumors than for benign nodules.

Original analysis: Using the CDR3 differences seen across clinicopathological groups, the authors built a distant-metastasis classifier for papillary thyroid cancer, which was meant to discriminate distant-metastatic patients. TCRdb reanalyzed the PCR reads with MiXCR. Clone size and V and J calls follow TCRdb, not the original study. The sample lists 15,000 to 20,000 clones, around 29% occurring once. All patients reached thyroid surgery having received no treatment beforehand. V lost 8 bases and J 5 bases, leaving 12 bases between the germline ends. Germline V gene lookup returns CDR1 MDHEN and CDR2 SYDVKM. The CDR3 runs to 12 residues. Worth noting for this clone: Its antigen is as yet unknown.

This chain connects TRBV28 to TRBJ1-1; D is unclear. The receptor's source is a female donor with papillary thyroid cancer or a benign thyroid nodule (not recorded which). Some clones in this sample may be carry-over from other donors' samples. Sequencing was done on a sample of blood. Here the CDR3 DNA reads TGTGCCAGCTGGTACAAACCGACTGAAGCTTTCTTT. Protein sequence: CASWYKPTEAFF.